The 16 T cell receptor beta chains below come from one sample, sequenced in a study of PD-L1 blockade in urothelial cancer (dated by TCRdb to about 2017). Libraries were prepared through the immunoSEQ multiplex PCR assay. The source is immuneACCESS, and TCRdb retained only in-frame sequences with V and J called. Part of the clones is not carried over; for the studies checked, unresolved V genes explain less than half of this, and the remainder is unexplained. The sample table lists nearly 45,000 clones, about four fifths of them with a count of one. The ten largest account for about 13% of the sample. This specimen's time point label, per the study, means: peripheral blood 6 weeks after treatment start. The source material was PBMCs, sampled around atezolizumab (anti-PD-L1) treatment. The receptors stem from a man aged 55 to 70 with urothelial cancer.

This clone was detected a few times. In DNA, the CDR3 is TGCGCCAGCAGCTTGACAGCGGATGGCTACACCTTC. As protein: CASSLTADGYTF. This chain uses TRBV5-1 with TRBJ1-2, with unresolved D. CDR1 is SGHRS, CDR2 YFSETQ, per germline. The CDR3 consists of 12 residues. Trimming took 1 base from V and 6 from J, leaving 7 bases between them. The variable domain in full, completed from reference TRBV5-1 and TRBJ1-2, reads KAGVTQTPRYLIKTRGQQVTLSCSPISGHRSVSWYQQTPGQGLQFLFEYFSETQRNKGNFPGRFSGRQFSNSRSEMNVSTLELGDSALYLCASSLTADGYTFGSGTRLTVV.

The chain combines TRBV19 with TRBJ2-1, with D tentatively TRBD1 (6 bases). The CDR3 loop spans 16 amino acids. Per the germline V gene, CDR1 is LNHDA and CDR2 is SQIVND (reference sequence). V lost 0 bases and J 7 bases, leaving 16 bases between the germline ends. The CDR3 region is CASSIDHTGLKNEQFF. The CDR3 DNA reads TGTGCCAGTAGTATAGATCATACAGGGTTAAAGAATGAGCAGTTCTTC.

The chain recombines TRBV5-1 with TRBJ2-3; 9 bases align to TRBD2. This CDR3 region has 15 residues. Germline CDR1 is SGHRS and CDR2 is YFSETQ. The V segment lost 2 bases and the J segment 6 bases; nucleotides outside the gene matches: 7. In DNA, the CDR3 is TGCGCCAGCAGCTTAGGCGGGAGGGCCCACGATACGCAGTATTTT. Protein sequence: CASSLGGRAHDTQYF.

This clone was detected only a few times. The V gene is TRBV5-1, the J gene TRBJ1-2; 12 bases fit TRBD1. The CDR3 consists of 15 residues. The germline gives CDR1 SGHRS, CDR2 YFSETQ. Trimming cost V 0 bases and J 6 bases; bases outside gene matches: 3. For the CDR3, the DNA is TGCGCCAGCAGCTTGGGAGGGACAGGGGGCCATGGCTACACCTTC. It specifies CASSLGGTGGHGYTF. Complete variable domain (other parts from reference TRBV5-1 and TRBJ1-2): KAGVTQTPRYLIKTRGQQVTLSCSPISGHRSVSWYQQTPGQGLQFLFEYFSETQRNKGNFPGRFSGRQFSNSRSEMNVSTLELGDSALYLCASSLGGTGGHGYTFGSGTRLTVV.

The chain has TRBV6-1 and TRBJ1-5; unclear D gene. CDR1 and CDR2 from the germline V gene are MNHNS and SASEGT. With 1 base removed from V and 6 bases from J, the gap between germline ends came to 7 bases. The CDR3 is made up of 13 amino acids. CDR3 sequence: CASSEGGVQPQHF. DNA of the CDR3: TGTGCCAGCAGTGAAGGAGGTGTTCAGCCCCAGCATTTT.

The rearrangement links TRBV14 to TRBJ2-7, with D perhaps matching TRBD2 (5 bases). This CDR3 contains 16 residues. V lost 2 bases and J 4 bases, leaving 18 bases between the germline ends. Looked up from germline, CDR1 is SGHDN and CDR2 is FVKESK. The CDR3 region is CASSQFGETRVYEQYF. The CDR3 nucleotides read TGTGCCAGCAGCCAATTCGGGGAGACAAGGGTTTACGAGCAGTACTTC.

The genes are TRBV11-2 and TRBJ2-2, with no clear D. The germline V and J ends were trimmed by 3 bases and 7 bases, with 15 bases remaining between them. Germline V gene lookup returns CDR1 SGHAT and CDR2 FQNNGV. The CDR3 totals 15 residues. CDR3 sequence reads: CASSLADNRNGELFF. CDR3 DNA: TGTGCCAGCAGCTTGGCAGACAACAGAAACGGGGAGCTGTTTTTT.

J is TRBJ1-5 and V is TRBV6-1, with D possibly being TRBD1 (5 bases). CDR3 size: 15 residues. Trimming pared 8 bases from V and 0 bases from J, leaving 14 bases between. Germline CDR1 MNHNS, CDR2 SASEGT. The CDR3 DNA follows: TGTGCCAGCCGGGAAGGGCAGGGTAGCAATCAGCCCCAGCATTTT. This codes for CASREGQGSNQPQHF.

This chain links TRBV2 with TRBJ2-7; 7 nucleotides line up with TRBD1. The V gene's germline CDR1 is SNHLY and CDR2 FYNNEI. CDR3 length equals 15 residues. Losses at the gene ends were 1 base for V and 6 bases for J; bases not matched to a gene: 9. The CDR3 region is CASSEGKTGESEQYF. In DNA form, the CDR3 reads TGTGCCAGCAGTGAAGGAAAAACAGGGGAAAGCGAGCAGTACTTC.

The chain uses TRBV10-3 and TRBJ2-7; TRBD1 matches at 7 bases. The length of the CDR3 is 14 residues. Germline V CDR1 and CDR2: ENHRY, SYGVKD. V lost 6 bases and J lost 0; bases outside the gene matches: 5. CDR3 sequence: CAIRRDRDSYEQYF. CDR3 DNA: TGTGCCATCAGGAGAGACAGGGACTCCTACGAGCAGTACTTC.

This rearrangement joins TRBV19 to TRBJ2-6; 7 bases line up with TRBD2. In germline, CDR1 is LNHDA, CDR2 SQIVND (reference sequence). The length of the CDR3 is 16 residues. Trimming removed 7 bases from V and 1 base from J; junction bases left unmatched: 7. CDR3 amino acids: CASIGLGSSGANVLTF. The CDR3 nucleotides are TGTGCCAGTATAGGACTAGGGTCTTCTGGGGCCAACGTCCTGACTTTC.

This chain connects TRBV7-2 to TRBJ2-1; 9 bases map to TRBD1. V was pared by 2 bases and J by 8 bases, with 16 bases of the junction left unmatched. Germline CDR1 and CDR2: SGHTA and FQGNSA. The CDR3 loop spans 18 amino acids. Here the CDR3 reads CASSLLGTGTILPDEQFF. Written as DNA, the CDR3 is TGTGCCAGCAGCTTACTCGGGACAGGGACAATCTTACCGGATGAGCAGTTCTTC.

V gene TRBV7-2 combines with J gene TRBJ2-7, with TRBD1 identical over 8 bases. V trimming: 5 bases; J trimming: 0 bases; junction bases outside the gene matches: 6. Germline loops: CDR1 SGHTA, CDR2 FQGNSA. The CDR3 is 15 amino acids. This CDR3 is CASSPRQGSSYEQYF. CDR3 sequence (DNA): TGTGCCAGCAGCCCGCGACAGGGGAGCTCCTACGAGCAGTACTTC.

A few counts support this clone. The chain joins TRBV19 to TRBJ1-5; 8 nucleotides agree with TRBD1. After removal of 7 bases from V and 5 bases from J, the junction contained 4 bases not matched to a gene. Germline V gene sequence: CDR1 LNHDA, CDR2 SQIVND (reference sequence). The CDR3 extends over 13 amino acids. The CDR3 here is CASTLDRDQPQHF. CDR3 DNA sequence: TGTGCCAGTACCTTGGACAGGGATCAGCCCCAGCATTTT.

This clone appeared once. The chain recombines TRBV7-6 with TRBJ2-1; 9 bases match TRBD2. V trimming: 5 bases; J trimming: 4 bases; junction bases outside the gene matches: 9. Germline V gives CDR1 SGHVS, CDR2 FNYEAQ. The CDR3 covers 16 residues. The CDR3 sequence: CASSRLAGEGYNEQFF. CDR3 sequence (DNA): TGTGCCAGCAGCCGATTAGCGGGAGAAGGGTACAATGAGCAGTTCTTC. The variable domain in full, with the rest retrieved from reference TRBV7-6 and TRBJ2-1, is GAGVSQSPRYKVTKRGQDVALRCDPISGHVSLYWYRQALGQGPEFLTYFNYEAQQDKSGLPNDRFSAERPEGSISTLTIQRTEQRDSAMYRCASSRLAGEGYNEQFFGPGTRLTVL.

This sequence joins TRBV15 and TRBJ1-4; the D is unclear. The CDR3 length is 16 residues. The germline V gene has CDR1 LNHNV and CDR2 YYDKDF (reference sequence). The V gene lost 3 bases and the J gene lost 4 bases, with 15 bases spanning the gap. The CDR3 region has the DNA TGTGCCACCAGCAGGAGGAGGGCTGGGGATAATGAAAAACTGTTTTTT. This sequence encodes CATSRRRAGDNEKLFF.